Detailed here is one TCR beta chain. These data originate in a study of blood T cell repertoires in COVID-19. Across the whole study: The origin of the acute and convalescent COVID-19 samples was the United States, Italy and Spain. T cells, B-cell-depleted T cells, or PBMCs provided the cDNA or gDNA that served as material.

Germline CDR1 SGHAT, CDR2 FQNNGV. This CDR3 comprises 14 residues. The germline V and J ends were trimmed by 1 base and 4 bases, with 10 bases remaining between them. As processed by the authors: Estimation of nucleated cell counts relied on the amplification of reference gene primers. This table comes from immunoSEQ multiplex PCR, and its TCRdb copy is limited to in-frame clones, with some not included. That table gives V, J and clone size, and the DNA gave D and trimming. The sample records more than 250,000 clones, roughly nine tenths being singletons. The receptor was isolated from a man aged 18 to 29 with active or convalescent COVID-19. The sample comprised peripheral blood. The J gene is TRBJ1-2, the V gene TRBV11-2; no firm D call. CDR3 sequence (DNA): TGTGCCAGCAGCTTAGCCGGGAGCGGCTATGGCTACACCTTC. It codes for CASSLAGSGYGYTF.